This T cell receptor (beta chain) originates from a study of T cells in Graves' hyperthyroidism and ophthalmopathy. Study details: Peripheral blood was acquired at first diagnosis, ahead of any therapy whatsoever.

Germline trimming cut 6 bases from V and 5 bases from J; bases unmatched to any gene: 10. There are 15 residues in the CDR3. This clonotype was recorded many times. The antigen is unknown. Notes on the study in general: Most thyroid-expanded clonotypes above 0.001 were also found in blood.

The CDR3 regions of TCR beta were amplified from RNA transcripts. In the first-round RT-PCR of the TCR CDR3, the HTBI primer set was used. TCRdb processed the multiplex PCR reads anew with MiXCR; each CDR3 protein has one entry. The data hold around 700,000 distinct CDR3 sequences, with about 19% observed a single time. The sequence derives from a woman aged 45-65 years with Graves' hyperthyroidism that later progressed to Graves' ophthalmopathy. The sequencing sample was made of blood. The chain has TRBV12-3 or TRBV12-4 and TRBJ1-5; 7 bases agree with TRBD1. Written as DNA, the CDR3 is TGTGCCAGCAGCCGATCCGACAGGGAGCATCAGCCCCAGCATTTT. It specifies CASSRSDREHQPQHF.